This T cell receptor beta chain derives from a study of tumor-infiltrating lymphocytes in oesophageal squamous cell carcinoma. The germline gives CDR1 SGHTA, CDR2 FQGNSA. Trimming stripped 7 bases from V and 4 bases from J, with 18 bases between. The CDR3 contains 15 residues. TCRdb processed the PCR reads anew with MiXCR; each CDR3 protein has one entry. The profile shows more than 9,000 distinct CDR3 sequences, approximately 49% of them singletons. This clonotype has a single count. The gene calls are TRBV7-2 and TRBJ2-3; no firm D call. The sample consisted of esophageal tumor tissue. The clonotype was recovered from a male donor with esophageal squamous cell carcinoma. CDR3 residues: CASKRAVPAADTQYF. CDR3 sequence (DNA): TGTGCCAGCAAAAGGGCGGTACCGGCTGCAGATACGCAGTATTTT.